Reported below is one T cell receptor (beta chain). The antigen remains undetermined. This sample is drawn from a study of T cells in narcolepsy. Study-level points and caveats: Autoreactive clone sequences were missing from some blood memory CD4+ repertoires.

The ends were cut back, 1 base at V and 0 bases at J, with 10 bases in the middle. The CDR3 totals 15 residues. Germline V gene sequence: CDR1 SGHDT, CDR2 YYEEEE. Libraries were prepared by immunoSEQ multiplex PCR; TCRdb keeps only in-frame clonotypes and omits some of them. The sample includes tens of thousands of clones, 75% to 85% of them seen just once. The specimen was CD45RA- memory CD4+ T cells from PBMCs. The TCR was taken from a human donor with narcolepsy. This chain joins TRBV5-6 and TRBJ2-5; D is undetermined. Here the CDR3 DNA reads TGTGCCAGCAGCTTGACCATAGGGTACCAAGAGACCCAGTACTTC. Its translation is CASSLTIGYQETQYF. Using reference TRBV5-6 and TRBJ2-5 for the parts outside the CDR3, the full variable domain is DAGVTQSPTHLIKTRGQQVTLRCSPKSGHDTVSWYQQALGQGPQFIFQYYEEEERQRGNFPDRFSGHQFPNYSSELNVNALLLGDSALYLCASSLTIGYQETQYFGPGTRLLVL.